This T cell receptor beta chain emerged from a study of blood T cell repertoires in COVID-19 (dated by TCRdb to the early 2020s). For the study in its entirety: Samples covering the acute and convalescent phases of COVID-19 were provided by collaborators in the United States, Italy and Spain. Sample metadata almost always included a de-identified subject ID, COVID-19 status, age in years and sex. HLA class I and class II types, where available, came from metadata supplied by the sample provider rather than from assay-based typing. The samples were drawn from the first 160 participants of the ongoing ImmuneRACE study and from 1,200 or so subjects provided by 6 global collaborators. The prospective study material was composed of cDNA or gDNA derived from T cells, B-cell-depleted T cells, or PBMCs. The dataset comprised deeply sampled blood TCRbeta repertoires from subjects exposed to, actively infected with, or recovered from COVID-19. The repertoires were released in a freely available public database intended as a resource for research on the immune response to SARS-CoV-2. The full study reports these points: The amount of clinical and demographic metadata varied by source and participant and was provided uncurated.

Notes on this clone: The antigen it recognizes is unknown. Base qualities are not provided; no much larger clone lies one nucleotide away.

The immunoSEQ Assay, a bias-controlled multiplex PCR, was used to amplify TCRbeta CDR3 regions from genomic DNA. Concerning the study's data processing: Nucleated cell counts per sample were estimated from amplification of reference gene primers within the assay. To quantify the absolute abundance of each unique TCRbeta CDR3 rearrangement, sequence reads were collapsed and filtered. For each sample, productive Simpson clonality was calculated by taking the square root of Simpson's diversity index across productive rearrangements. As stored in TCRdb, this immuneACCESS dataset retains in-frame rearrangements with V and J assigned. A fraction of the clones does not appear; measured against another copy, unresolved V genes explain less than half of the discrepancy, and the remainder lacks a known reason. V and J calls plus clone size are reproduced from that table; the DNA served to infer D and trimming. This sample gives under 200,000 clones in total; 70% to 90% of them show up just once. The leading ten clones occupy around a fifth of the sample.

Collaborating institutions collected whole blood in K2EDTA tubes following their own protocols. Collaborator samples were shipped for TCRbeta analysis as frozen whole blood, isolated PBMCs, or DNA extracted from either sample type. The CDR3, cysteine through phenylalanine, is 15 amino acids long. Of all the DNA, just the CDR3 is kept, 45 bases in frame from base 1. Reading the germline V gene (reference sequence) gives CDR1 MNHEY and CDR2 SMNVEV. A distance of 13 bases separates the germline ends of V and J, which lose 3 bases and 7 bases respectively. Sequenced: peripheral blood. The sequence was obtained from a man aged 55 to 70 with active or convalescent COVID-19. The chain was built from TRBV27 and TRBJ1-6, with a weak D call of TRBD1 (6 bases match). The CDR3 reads CASSFRGALNSPLHF. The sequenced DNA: TGTGCCAGCAGTTTTCGGGGGGCCTTGAATTCACCCCTCCACTTT.